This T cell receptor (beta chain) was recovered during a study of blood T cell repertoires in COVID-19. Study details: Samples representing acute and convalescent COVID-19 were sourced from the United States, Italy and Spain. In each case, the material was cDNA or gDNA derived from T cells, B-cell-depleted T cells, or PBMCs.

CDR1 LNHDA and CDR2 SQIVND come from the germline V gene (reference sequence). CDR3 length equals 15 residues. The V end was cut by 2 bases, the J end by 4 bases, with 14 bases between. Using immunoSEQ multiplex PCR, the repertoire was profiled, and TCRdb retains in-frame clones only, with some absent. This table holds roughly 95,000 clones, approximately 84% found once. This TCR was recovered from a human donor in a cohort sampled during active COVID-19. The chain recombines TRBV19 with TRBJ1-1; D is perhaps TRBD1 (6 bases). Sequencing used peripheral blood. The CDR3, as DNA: TGTGCCAGTAGTATACGTGGGGGCGCGGGCACTGAAGCTTTCTTT. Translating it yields CASSIRGGAGTEAFF.